A single sample gave rise to the 29 T cell receptor beta chains below, sequenced in a study of control samples from healthy donors and cancer patients (dated by TCRdb to 2020 to 2021). Libraries were built with the immunoSEQ multiplex PCR assay. This immuneACCESS table, as held by TCRdb, lists in-frame sequences with V and J called but not all clones. Of the missing ones, under half trace to an unresolved V gene in checked studies; the others have no known cause. Here the sample has 170,000 or so clones; around 93% occur a single time. More than 1.4% of the sample comes from the top ten. The sample consisted of blood. These receptors were obtained from a young man in good health.

This chain uses TRBV6-5 with TRBJ2-1; the match to TRBD2 covers 10 bases. From germline, CDR1 is MNHEY and CDR2 SVGAGI. CDR3 length: 14 amino acids. V dropped 9 bases and J dropped 14; count of bases not matched to a gene: 16. The CDR3 DNA is TGTGCCAGTGCTGAGCGGGGGGGCCGGTTAATCGAGTTCTTC. Encoded protein: CASAERGGRLIEFF.

This chain connects TRBV11-2 to TRBJ1-2; D call uncertain. This CDR3 has 15 amino acids. Trimming left V 6 bases short and J 0 bases short, with 14 bases between. The germline V gene encodes CDR1 SGHAT and CDR2 FQNNGV. The CDR3 sequence: CASSSVRGANYGYTF. CDR3 bases: TGTGCCAGCAGTAGCGTTCGGGGTGCTAACTATGGCTACACCTTC.

This clone was recorded only once. This chain connects TRBV6-5 to TRBJ2-5, with 7 bases lining up with TRBD2. The trim removed 2 bases at V and 5 bases at J, leaving 5 bases unmatched. CDR1 and CDR2 from the germline V gene are MNHEY and SVGAGI. The CDR3 contains 14 residues. For the CDR3, the DNA is TGTGCCAGCAGTTACAATATGGGGGGGGAGACCCAGTACTTC. This translates into CASSYNMGGETQYF.

The gene calls are TRBV7-6 and TRBJ1-2; tentative D call: TRBD1 (5 bases). This CDR3 is built from 15 residues. Deletions cut 0 bases from V and 7 bases from J, with 15 bases between. The germline CDR1 and CDR2 sequences are SGHVS and FNYEAQ. The CDR3: CASSLATQGLGGYTF. DNA for the CDR3: TGTGCCAGCAGCTTAGCGACTCAGGGACTCGGTGGCTACACCTTC.

The V and J genes are TRBV19 and TRBJ1-1; 8 nucleotides agree with TRBD1. Trimming at V came to 5 bases and at J to 10 bases, leaving 6 bases not matched to a gene. CDR3 length: 12 amino acids. The germline gives CDR1 LNHDA, CDR2 SQIVND (reference sequence). CDR3 loop: CASSSGTGRAFF. CDR3 DNA: TGTGCCAGTAGTTCTGGGACAGGACGAGCTTTCTTT.

The chain links TRBV7-3 to TRBJ1-6, with 8 nucleotides matching TRBD1. The CDR3 has 15 residues. J was trimmed by 8 bases and V by 1 base; bases with no gene match: 4. Germline assignment: CDR1 SGHTA and CDR2 FQGTGA. DNA for the CDR3: TGTGCCAGCAGCTTAAGGGCAGGGGGCGATTCACCCCTCCACTTT. Protein product: CASSLRAGGDSPLHF.

V is TRBV21-1 and J is TRBJ2-1. TRBV21-1 counts as a pseudogene. The CDR3 runs to 17 residues. In DNA form, the CDR3 reads TGTGCCAGCAGCGGCCCCTACCACCTTCGCTCCTACAATGAGCAGTTCTTC. This codes for CASSGPYHLRSYNEQFF.

The rearrangement joins TRBV6-4 to TRBJ1-2; D is undetermined. This CDR3 contains 11 residues. V lost 3 bases and J lost 4, with 3 bases in between. The germline V gene encodes CDR1 MRHNA and CDR2 SNTAGT. CDR3: CASSEGYGYTF. The CDR3 bases are TGTGCCAGCAGTGAGGGCTATGGCTACACCTTC.

This clone was detected only a few times. In DNA form, the CDR3 reads TGTGCCAGCAGGTCAGGGAATCAGCCCCAGCATTTT. Its protein is CASRSGNQPQHF. The gene calls are TRBV6-5 and TRBJ1-5, with D possibly TRBD1 on 5 matching bases. V shed 6 bases and J shed 4 bases, with 7 bases lying between them. The CDR3 runs to 12 residues. CDR1 and CDR2 from the germline V gene are MNHEY and SVGAGI.

V usage is TRBV6-4 and J usage is TRBJ2-2; maybe TRBD1 (6 bases). V was shortened by 4 bases and J by 3 bases, with 9 bases between the two germline ends. The length of the CDR3 is 14 residues. Looked up from germline, CDR1 is MRHNA and CDR2 is SNTAGT. The CDR3 loop reads CASSVNRDTGELFF. The CDR3 DNA follows: TGTGCCAGCAGTGTAAACAGGGACACCGGGGAGCTGTTTTTT.

This chain connects TRBV19 to TRBJ2-1; 9 nucleotides match TRBD2. V was pared by 4 bases and J by 3 bases, with 7 bases of the junction left unmatched. Germline lookup yields CDR1 LNHDA and CDR2 SQIVND (reference sequence). The CDR3 has 16 amino acids. In DNA form, the CDR3 reads TGTGCCAGTAGTAAGGCTAGCGGGGCCCTCTACAATGAGCAGTTCTTC. Protein product: CASSKASGALYNEQFF.

The chain recombines TRBV28 with TRBJ2-1; TRBD2 matches at 8 bases. Germline V lookup: CDR1 MDHEN, CDR2 SYDVKM. The CDR3 runs to 15 residues. V shed 2 bases and J 8 bases; nucleotides not matched to a gene: 8. CDR3 protein: CASSLRRGVGDEQFF. In nucleotides, the CDR3 is TGTGCCAGCAGTTTACGGCGGGGGGTCGGGGATGAGCAGTTCTTC.

The J gene is TRBJ1-6, the V gene TRBV9; D not resolved. This CDR3 is built from 13 residues. V was pared by 3 bases and J by 8 bases, with 9 bases between. From germline, CDR1 is SGDLS and CDR2 YYNGEE. This chain's CDR3 is CASSATVDSPLHF. CDR3 in DNA: TGTGCCAGCAGCGCCACAGTTGATTCACCCCTCCACTTT.

V and J are TRBV12-3 or TRBV12-4 and TRBJ1-1; maybe TRBD1 (5 bases). Trimming left V 9 bases short and J 7 bases short, with 12 bases between. The CDR3 length is 11 residues. CDR3 region: CASSRRVEAFF. As DNA, the CDR3 is TGTGCCAGTAGTCGCAGGGTTGAAGCTTTCTTT.

V gene TRBV6-2 or TRBV6-3 combines with J gene TRBJ2-7; 9 bases are shared with TRBD1. There are 15 residues in the CDR3. With V trimmed by 6 bases and J by 1 base, 7 bases remained unmatched. Germline V gives CDR1 MNHEY, CDR2 SVGEGT. The chain's CDR3 is CASSKDRGTSYEQYF. CDR3 in DNA: TGTGCCAGCAGCAAGGACAGGGGAACTTCCTACGAGCAGTACTTC.

V usage is TRBV5-8 and J usage is TRBJ1-1; the D gene is possibly TRBD1 (6 bases). This CDR3 comprises 15 residues. Germline loops: CDR1 SGHTS, CDR2 YDEGEE. V gave up 4 bases and J gave up 6 bases, with 19 bases separating them. CDR3 loop: CASSHSVGGRPEAFF. The DNA for the CDR3 is TGTGCCAGCAGCCACTCAGTAGGGGGAAGGCCTGAAGCTTTCTTT.

The chain joins TRBV5-1 to TRBJ1-4, with D maybe TRBD1 (5 bases). Germline-derived CDR1 and CDR2 are SGHRS and YFSETQ. V lost 7 bases and J 8 bases, leaving 15 bases between the germline ends. The CDR3 has 13 residues. CDR3 coding DNA: TGCGCCAGCCGGCGTGGGGGAGGGGAAAAACTGTTTTTT. This translates into CASRRGGGEKLFF. The complete variable domain, with remaining parts taken from reference TRBV5-1 and TRBJ1-4, reads KAGVTQTPRYLIKTRGQQVTLSCSPISGHRSVSWYQQTPGQGLQFLFEYFSETQRNKGNFPGRFSGRQFSNSRSEMNVSTLELGDSALYLCASRRGGGEKLFFGSGTQLSVL.

The V gene is TRBV6-5, the J gene TRBJ2-5, with 10 bases fitting TRBD2. CDR1 and CDR2 from the germline V gene are MNHEY and SVGAGI. This CDR3 is built from 15 residues. V shed 4 bases, J shed 5 bases, and the junction held 7 bases outside the gene matches. The CDR3 DNA follows: TGTGCCAGCAGTTCCGGGACTAGCGAGGGGGAGACCCAGTACTTC. Protein sequence: CASSSGTSEGETQYF.

V and J are TRBV6-5 and TRBJ1-2; D is uncertain. Trimming took off 5 bases at V and 8 bases at J, with 18 bases between the two ends. In germline, CDR1 is MNHEY, CDR2 SVGAGI. The length of the CDR3 is 14 residues. CDR3 sequence reads: CASSQSRSLKGYTF. The DNA of the CDR3 is TGTGCCAGCAGTCAAAGCAGGAGCCTCAAGGGCTACACCTTC.

The CDR3 sequence is CSASDQETQYF. The DNA for the CDR3 is TGCAGTGCTAGCGACCAAGAGACCCAGTACTTC. V is TRBV20-1 and J is TRBJ2-5; no clear D gene. Trimming stripped 3 bases from V and 0 bases from J, with 2 bases between. Germline-derived CDR1 and CDR2 are DFQATT and SNEGSKA (reference sequence). CDR3 size: 11 residues.

The V and J genes are TRBV15 and TRBJ2-7; D not certain. Trimming cost V 3 bases and J 0 bases, with 15 bases left between them. Per the germline V gene, CDR1 is LNHNV and CDR2 is YYDKDF (reference sequence). This CDR3 is built from 16 residues. CDR3 coding DNA: TGTGCCACCAGCAGCTACCGAGAGTTAAGCTCCTACGAGCAGTACTTC. Its protein product is CATSSYRELSSYEQYF. Supplemented by reference TRBV15 and TRBJ2-7, the full variable domain reads DAMVIQNPRYQVTQFGKPVTLSCSQTLNHNVMYWYQQKSSQAPKLLFHYYDKDFNNEADTPDNFQSRRPNTSFCFLDIRSPGLGDTAMYLCATSSYRELSSYEQYFGPGTRLTVT.

The genes are TRBV18 and TRBJ2-7, with 7 bases that match TRBD2. CDR3 length equals 13 residues. V shed 3 bases and J 6 bases; nucleotides not matched to a gene: 5. Germline assignment: CDR1 KGHSH and CDR2 LQKENI. This chain's CDR3 is CASSPYPGGEQYF. In DNA form, the CDR3 reads TGTGCCAGCTCACCTTATCCGGGGGGCGAGCAGTACTTC. Together with reference TRBV18 and TRBJ2-7, the CDR3 gives the full variable domain: NAGVMQNPRHLVRRRGQEARLRCSPMKGHSHVYWYRQLPEEGLKFMVYLQKENIIDESGMPKERFSAEFPKEGPSILRIQQVVRGDSAAYFCASSPYPGGEQYFGPGTRLTVT.

V and J are TRBV6-1 and TRBJ1-1; 12 positions agree with TRBD1. V shed 0 bases and J 6 bases; nucleotides not matched to a gene: 11. The CDR3 sequence is 18 residues long. Germline values: CDR1 MNHNS, CDR2 SASEGT. The CDR3 DNA sequence: TGTGCCAGCAGTGAAGCCCTGGGGACAGGGGGCAATGGCCCTGAAGCTTTCTTT. It yields the protein CASSEALGTGGNGPEAFF.

The chain employs TRBV19 and TRBJ1-5, with 7 bases matching TRBD1. The CDR3 totals 13 residues. The germline CDR1 and CDR2 sequences are LNHDA and SQIVND (reference sequence). V lost 4 bases and J lost 4; bases outside the gene matches: 1. CDR3 coding DNA: TGTGCCAGTAGTAGGGACAGAAATCAGCCCCAGCATTTT. Its translation is CASSRDRNQPQHF.

The V gene is TRBV5-1, the J gene TRBJ2-3; D gene unclear. The CDR3 covers 15 residues. Germline CDR1 SGHRS, CDR2 YFSETQ. The ends were cut back, 5 bases at V and 1 base at J, with 14 bases in the middle. As DNA, the CDR3 is TGCGCCAGCAGTTCCCTAGTAGGCGGCACAGATACGCAGTATTTT. This encodes CASSSLVGGTDTQYF.

V is TRBV7-3 and J is TRBJ2-3; D is unresolved. CDR3 size: 16 residues. V was pared by 2 bases and J by 6 bases, with 18 bases between. In germline, CDR1 is SGHTA, CDR2 FQGTGA. CDR3 amino acids: CASSLGNGGGVDTQYF. The CDR3 bases are TGTGCCAGCAGCTTAGGGAACGGTGGTGGTGTGGATACGCAGTATTTT.

The chain recombines TRBV5-1 with TRBJ2-7; possible D gene TRBD1, 6 bases. CDR3 size: 14 residues. The germline gives CDR1 SGHRS, CDR2 YFSETQ. The germline V and J ends were trimmed by 4 bases and 7 bases, with 18 bases remaining between them. CDR3 DNA: TGCGCCAGCAGCCCGATACAGGGAACGGATGAGCAGTACTTC. This gives the protein CASSPIQGTDEQYF.

Here the CDR3 reads CASSKTQVVGSGEKLFF. CDR3 DNA: TGTGCCAGCAGCAAAACGCAAGTCGTAGGATCCGGTGAAAAACTGTTTTTT. The gene calls are TRBV21-1 and TRBJ1-4. TRBV21-1 is described as a pseudogene. This CDR3 is built from 17 residues.

V gene TRBV29-1 combines with J gene TRBJ1-2; TRBD1 matches at 10 bases. The CDR3 spans 14 residues. CDR1 is SQVTM, CDR2 ANQGSEA, per germline. V lost 7 bases to trimming and J lost 3 bases; unmatched junction nucleotides: 8. The CDR3 is CSGGQGRGHYGYTF. The CDR3 bases are TGCAGCGGGGGACAGGGGAGAGGACACTATGGCTACACCTTC.